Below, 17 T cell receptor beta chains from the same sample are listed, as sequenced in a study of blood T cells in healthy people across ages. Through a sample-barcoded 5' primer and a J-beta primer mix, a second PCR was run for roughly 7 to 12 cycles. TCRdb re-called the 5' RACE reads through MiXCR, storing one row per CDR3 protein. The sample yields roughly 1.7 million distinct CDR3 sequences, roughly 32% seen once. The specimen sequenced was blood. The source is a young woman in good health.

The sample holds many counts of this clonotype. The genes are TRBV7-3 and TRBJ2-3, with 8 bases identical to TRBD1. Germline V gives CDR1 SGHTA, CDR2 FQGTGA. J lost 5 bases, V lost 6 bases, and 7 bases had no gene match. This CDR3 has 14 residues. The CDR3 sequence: CASSSQGAGDTQYF. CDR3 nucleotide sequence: TGTGCCAGCAGTTCCCAGGGGGCTGGAGATACGCAGTATTTT. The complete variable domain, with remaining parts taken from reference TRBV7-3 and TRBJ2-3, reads GAGVSQTPSNKVTEKGKYVELRCDPISGHTALYWYRQSLGQGPEFLIYFQGTGAADDSGLPNDRFFAVRPEGSVSTLKIQRTERGDSAVYLCASSSQGAGDTQYFGPGTRLTVL.

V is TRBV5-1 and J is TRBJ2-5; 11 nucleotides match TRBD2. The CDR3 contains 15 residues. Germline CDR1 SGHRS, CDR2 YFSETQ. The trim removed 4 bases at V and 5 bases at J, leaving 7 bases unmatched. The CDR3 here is CASSQGLAVRETQYF. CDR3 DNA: TGCGCCAGCAGCCAGGGACTAGCGGTTCGGGAGACCCAGTACTTC.

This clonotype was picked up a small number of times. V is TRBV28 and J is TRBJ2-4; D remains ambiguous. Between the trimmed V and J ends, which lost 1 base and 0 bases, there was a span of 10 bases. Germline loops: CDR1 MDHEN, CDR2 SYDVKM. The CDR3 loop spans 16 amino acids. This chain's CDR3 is CASSLYGVRAKNIQYF. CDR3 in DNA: TGTGCCAGCAGTTTATATGGGGTTCGAGCCAAAAACATTCAGTACTTC.

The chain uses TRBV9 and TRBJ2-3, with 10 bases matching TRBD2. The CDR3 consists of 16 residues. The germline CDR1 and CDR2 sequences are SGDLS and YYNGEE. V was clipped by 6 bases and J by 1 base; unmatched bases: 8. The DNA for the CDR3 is TGTGCCAGCACCTTGCCCGGGACTAGCGGCACAGATACGCAGTATTTT. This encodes CASTLPGTSGTDTQYF.

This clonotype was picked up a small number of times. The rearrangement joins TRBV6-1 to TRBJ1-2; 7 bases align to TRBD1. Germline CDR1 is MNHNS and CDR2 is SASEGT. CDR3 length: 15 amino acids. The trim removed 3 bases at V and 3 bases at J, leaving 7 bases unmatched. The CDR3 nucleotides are TGTGCCAGCAGTGATACAGGGGTCCTCGACTATGGCTACACCTTC. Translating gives CASSDTGVLDYGYTF.

The CDR3 spells CASSYPNQETQYF. The CDR3 coding sequence is TGTGCCAGCAGTTACCCAAACCAAGAGACCCAGTACTTC. The chain carries TRBV28 and TRBJ2-5; D not resolved. CDR1 is MDHEN and CDR2 is SYDVKM in the germline V gene. V lost 4 bases to trimming and J lost 0 bases, with 6 bases between them. CDR3 length: 13 residues.

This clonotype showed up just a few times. The CDR3 sequence is CASSEYRDGEQYF. CDR3 sequence (DNA): TGCGCCAGCAGTGAGTACAGGGATGGCGAGCAGTACTTC. The chain is built from TRBV10-2 and TRBJ2-7, with D tentatively TRBD1 (6 bases). Deletions cut 1 base from V and 6 bases from J, with 10 bases between. Germline V lookup: CDR1 WSHSY, CDR2 SAAADI. This CDR3 region has 13 residues.

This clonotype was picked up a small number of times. The CDR3 bases are TGTGCCAGCAGCCAAGATTCGGGCCCACAGTTCCGACCTTACTACGAGCAGTACTTC. This sequence encodes CASSQDSGPQFRPYYEQYF. The rearrangement uses TRBV14 and TRBJ2-7; no clear D gene. Trimming took off 0 bases at V and 3 bases at J, with 24 bases between the two ends. This CDR3 region has 19 residues. Germline CDR1 and CDR2: SGHDN and FVKESK.

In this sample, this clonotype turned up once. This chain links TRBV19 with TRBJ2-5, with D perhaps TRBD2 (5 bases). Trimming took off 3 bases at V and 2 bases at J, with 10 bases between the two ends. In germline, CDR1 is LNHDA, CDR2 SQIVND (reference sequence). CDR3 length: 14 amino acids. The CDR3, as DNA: TGTGCCAGTAGTATTACGGGGATGCAAGAGACCCAGTACTTC. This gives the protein CASSITGMQETQYF.

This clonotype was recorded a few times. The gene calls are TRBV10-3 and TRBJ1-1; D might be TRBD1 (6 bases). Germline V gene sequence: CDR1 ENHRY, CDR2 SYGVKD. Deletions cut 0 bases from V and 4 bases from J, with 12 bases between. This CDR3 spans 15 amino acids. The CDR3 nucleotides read TGTGCCATCAGTGAGTCAGAGGGGGTAGCCACTGAAGCTTTCTTT. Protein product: CAISESEGVATEAFF.

The CDR3 region is CASSVPGGLEGYTF. The CDR3 DNA is TGTGCCAGCAGTGTCCCCGGGGGCCTGGAGGGCTACACCTTC. This chain uses TRBV25-1 with TRBJ1-2; the D gene is possibly TRBD1 (6 bases). V shed 4 bases and J shed 8 bases, with 17 bases lying between them. The CDR3 is 14 amino acids. From germline, CDR1 is MGHDK and CDR2 SYGVNS.

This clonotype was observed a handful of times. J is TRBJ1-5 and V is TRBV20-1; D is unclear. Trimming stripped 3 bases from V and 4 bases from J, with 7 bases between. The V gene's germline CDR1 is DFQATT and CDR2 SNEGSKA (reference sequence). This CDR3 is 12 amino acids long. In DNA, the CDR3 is TGCAGTGCTAGCGGTAGTAATCAGCCCCAGCATTTT. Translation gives CSASGSNQPQHF.

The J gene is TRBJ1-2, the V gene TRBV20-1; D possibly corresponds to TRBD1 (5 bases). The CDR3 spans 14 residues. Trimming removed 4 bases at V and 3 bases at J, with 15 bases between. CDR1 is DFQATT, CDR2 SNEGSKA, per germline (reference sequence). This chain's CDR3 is CSATLGRGDYGYTF. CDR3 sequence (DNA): TGCAGTGCTACCCTGGGGCGGGGAGACTATGGCTACACCTTC.

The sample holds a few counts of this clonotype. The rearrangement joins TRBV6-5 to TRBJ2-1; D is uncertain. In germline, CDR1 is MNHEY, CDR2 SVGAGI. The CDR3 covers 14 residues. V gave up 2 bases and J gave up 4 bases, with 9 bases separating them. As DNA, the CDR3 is TGTGCCAGCAGTTACACGGCGCTTTACAATGAGCAGTTCTTC. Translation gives CASSYTALYNEQFF.

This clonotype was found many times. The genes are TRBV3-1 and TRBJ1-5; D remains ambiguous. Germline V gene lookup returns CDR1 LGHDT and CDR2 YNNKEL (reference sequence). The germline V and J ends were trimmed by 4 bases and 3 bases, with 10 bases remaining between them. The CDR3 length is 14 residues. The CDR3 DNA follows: TGTGCCAGCAGCCTTTCGAGTTCCAATCAGCCCCAGCATTTT. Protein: CASSLSSSNQPQHF.

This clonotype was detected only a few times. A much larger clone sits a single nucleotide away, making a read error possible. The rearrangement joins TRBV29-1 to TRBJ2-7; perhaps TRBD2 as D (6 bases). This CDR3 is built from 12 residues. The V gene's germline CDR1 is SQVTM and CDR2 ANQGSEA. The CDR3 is CSAGGSSCEQYF. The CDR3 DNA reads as TGCAGCGCTGGGGGGAGCTCCTGCGAGCAGTACTTC.

For the CDR3, the DNA is TGCAGTGCCCCCGGGGAGGCCGTCTACAATGAGCAGTTCTTC. Its protein is CSAPGEAVYNEQFF. The chain links TRBV20-1 to TRBJ2-1; a possible D gene is TRBD2 (6 bases). The germline gives CDR1 DFQATT, CDR2 SNEGSKA (reference sequence). V lost 6 bases to trimming and J lost 3 bases, with 15 bases between them. The CDR3 has 14 residues.